A single T cell receptor (beta chain) is shown here with its context. Its antigen is unknown. Treatment specified: oral pan-JAK inhibitor, 5-10 mg twice daily. This entry belongs to a study of CD8+ T cells in alopecia areata. Study conclusions and caveats: Uncertainty remains about how baseline CD8+ expansion links to response, with one nonresponder. During tofacitinib treatment, many expanded lesional clones remained in scalp and blood.

It was cDNA, reverse transcribed from extracted RNA, that served as the sequencing template. The method was immunoSEQ multiplex PCR; TCRdb's version includes in-frame clones alone and lacks a portion of them. The profile shows approximately 120,000 clones, over 55% of them singletons. This receptor was obtained from a human donor with alopecia areata. The sequencing used CD4+ T cells sorted from blood, collected at week 4, from a patient treated with tofacitinib.

CDR3 bases: TGTGCCAGCAGCCAAGTGGGGCGGGGCCAGTACTTC. This codes for CASSQVGRGQYF. The rearrangement links TRBV14 to TRBJ2-5, with a possible D match to TRBD2 (6 bases). CDR1 and CDR2 from the germline V gene are SGHDN and FVKESK. The V end was cut by 1 base, the J end by 10 bases, with 10 bases between. This CDR3 contains 12 residues.